These T cell receptor beta chains were read from a single sample in a study of T cells after posttransplantation cyclophosphamide. TCRdb's table, derived via immunoSEQ multiplex PCR, lists solely in-frame clones and lacks some. The data contain 600 to 850 clones, roughly 87% of them singletons. Source material: gut tissue. The source of these receptors is a man between 50 and 59 years old. The CDR3 runs from the conserved cysteine through the conserved F or W. A D gene is named only where the DNA matches it firmly. Only part of the rows carry a size: once, few, many, or a class if the clone is expanded.

v_call,d_call,j_call,clone_size,cdr3_aa,cdr3_nt
TRBV27,TRBD1,TRBJ2-7,few,CASRDRLSYEQYF,TGTGCCAGCAGGGACAGGCTCTCCTACGAGCAGTACTTC
TRBV4-3,-,TRBJ1-1,-,CASSLGGEGAFF,TGCGCCAGCAGCCTAGGGGGGGAAGGAGCTTTCTTT
TRBV18,-,TRBJ2-6,-,CASSSAKGVSGANVLTF,TGTGCCAGCTCAAGCGCCAAGGGGGTATCTGGGGCCAACGTCCTGACTTTC
TRBV5-8,TRBD1,TRBJ2-1,-,CASSSRSDRDLNEQFF,TGTGCCAGCAGCTCACGAAGTGACAGGGATTTAAATGAGCAGTTCTTC
TRBV19,-,TRBJ2-1,-,CASSMSGKARSYNEQFF,TGTGCCAGTAGTATGTCAGGGAAGGCCCGCTCCTACAATGAGCAGTTCTTC
TRBV28,-,TRBJ2-6,few,CASEGSGANVLTF,TGTGCCAGCGAGGGCTCTGGGGCCAACGTCCTGACTTTC
TRBV9,TRBD2,TRBJ2-1,few,CASSARRTSGGPEQFF,TGTGCCAGCAGCGCCCGACGGACTAGCGGGGGGCCGGAGCAGTTCTTC
TRBV6-1,-,TRBJ1-5,large,CASGETLSPNQPQHF,TGTGCCAGCGGCGAGACACTTTCCCCCAATCAGCCCCAGCATTTT
TRBV14,-,TRBJ1-2,-,CASSHARAGRWDGYTF,TGTGCCAGCAGCCATGCGAGGGCGGGGCGTTGGGATGGCTACACCTTC
TRBV9,-,TRBJ2-3,-,CASSVGASSTDTQYF,TGTGCCAGCAGCGTAGGGGCGTCTAGCACAGATACGCAGTATTTT
TRBV25-1,TRBD1,TRBJ1-4,-,CASRGSGTGTNEKLFF,TGTGCCAGCAGAGGATCCGGGACAGGGACTAATGAAAAACTGTTTTTT
TRBV2,TRBD1,TRBJ1-5,-,CASSVSTGQSNQPQHF,TGTGCCAGCAGTGTTTCGACAGGGCAAAGCAATCAGCCCCAGCATTTT
TRBV18,TRBD1,TRBJ2-5,-,CASSQDRVEGTQYF,TGTGCCAGCTCCCAGGACAGGGTGGAGGGGACCCAGTACTTC
TRBV28,-,TRBJ2-3,-,CASSQLPRTAVFTDTQYF,TGTGCCAGCAGCCAACTCCCTCGGACAGCGGTCTTCACAGATACGCAGTATTTT
TRBV27,-,TRBJ1-1,-,CASSYDGGILDTEAFF,TGTGCCAGCAGTTACGACGGGGGGATTTTGGACACTGAAGCTTTCTTT
TRBV6-4,TRBD1,TRBJ1-2,-,CASSPGQDSTGYTF,TGTGCCAGCAGTCCTGGACAGGACTCGACTGGCTACACCTTC
TRBV6-1,-,TRBJ1-1,few,CASSVGRLMNTEAFF,TGTGCCAGCAGTGTTGGCAGACTCATGAACACTGAAGCTTTCTTT
TRBV2,-,TRBJ1-1,-,CASQRDTEAFF,TGTGCCAGCCAGCGGGACACTGAAGCTTTCTTT
TRBV19,TRBD2,TRBJ2-1,-,CASSSFTGTTYNEQFF,TGTGCCAGTAGTTCCTTTACCGGGACTACCTACAATGAGCAGTTCTTC
TRBV16,-,TRBJ1-2,-,CASSPTGFRGYTF,TGTGCCAGCAGCCCCACGGGTTTTCGAGGCTACACCTTC